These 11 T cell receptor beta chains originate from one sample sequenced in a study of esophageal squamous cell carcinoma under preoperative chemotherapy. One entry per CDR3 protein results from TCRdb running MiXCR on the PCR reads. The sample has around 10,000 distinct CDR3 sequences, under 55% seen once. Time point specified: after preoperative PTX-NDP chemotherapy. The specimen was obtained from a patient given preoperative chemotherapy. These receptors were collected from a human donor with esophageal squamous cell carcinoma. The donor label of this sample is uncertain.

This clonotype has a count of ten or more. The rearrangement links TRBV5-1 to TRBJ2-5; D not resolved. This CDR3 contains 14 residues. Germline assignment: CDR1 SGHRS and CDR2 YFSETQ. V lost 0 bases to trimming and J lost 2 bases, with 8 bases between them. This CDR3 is CASSLAPAQETQYF. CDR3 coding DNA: TGCGCCAGCAGCTTGGCTCCGGCGCAAGAGACCCAGTACTTC.

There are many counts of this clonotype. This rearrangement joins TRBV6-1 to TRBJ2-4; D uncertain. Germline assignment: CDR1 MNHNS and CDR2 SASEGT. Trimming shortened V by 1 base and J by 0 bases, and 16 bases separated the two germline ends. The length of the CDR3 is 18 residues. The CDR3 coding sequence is TGTGCCAGCAGTGAAGACTCGGAAGCCTCCTTAGCCAAAAACATTCAGTACTTC. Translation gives CASSEDSEASLAKNIQYF.

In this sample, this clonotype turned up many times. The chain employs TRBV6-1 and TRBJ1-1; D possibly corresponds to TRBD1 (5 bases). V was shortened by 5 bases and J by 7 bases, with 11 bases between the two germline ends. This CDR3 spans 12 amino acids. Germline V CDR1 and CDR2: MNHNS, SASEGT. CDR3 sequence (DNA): TGTGCCAGCAGTCTCCTAGACAGTGAAGCTTTCTTT. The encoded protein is CASSLLDSEAFF.

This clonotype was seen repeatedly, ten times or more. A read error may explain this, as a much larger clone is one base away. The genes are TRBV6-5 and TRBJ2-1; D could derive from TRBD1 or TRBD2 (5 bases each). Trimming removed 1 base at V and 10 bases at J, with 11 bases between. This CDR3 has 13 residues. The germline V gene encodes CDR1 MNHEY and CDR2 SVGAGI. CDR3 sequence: CASSYFPGAEQFF. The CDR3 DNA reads TGTGCCAGCAGTTACTTCCCCGGGGCCGAGCAGTTCTTC.

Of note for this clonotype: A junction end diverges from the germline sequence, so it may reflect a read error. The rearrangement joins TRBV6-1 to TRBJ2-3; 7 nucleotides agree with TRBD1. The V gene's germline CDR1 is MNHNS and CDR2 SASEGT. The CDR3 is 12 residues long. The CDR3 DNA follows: TGTGCCGGCGGCGGCAGGGGGAAGACGCAGTATTTC. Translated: CAGGGRGKTQYF.

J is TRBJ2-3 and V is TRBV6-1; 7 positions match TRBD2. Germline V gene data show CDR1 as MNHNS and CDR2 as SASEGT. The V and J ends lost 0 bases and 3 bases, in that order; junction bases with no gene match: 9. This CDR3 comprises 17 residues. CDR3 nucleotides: TGTGCCAGCAGTGAAGCGGGAGGGGCGGGACGGACAGATACGCAGTATTTT. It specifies CASSEAGGAGRTDTQYF.

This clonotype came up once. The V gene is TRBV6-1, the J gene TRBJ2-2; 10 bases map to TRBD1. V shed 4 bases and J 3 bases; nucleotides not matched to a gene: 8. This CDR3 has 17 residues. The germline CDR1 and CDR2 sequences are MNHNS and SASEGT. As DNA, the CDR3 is TGTGCCAGCAGTGCCGGGACAGGGGTAGTGGACACCGGGGAGCTGTTTTTT. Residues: CASSAGTGVVDTGELFF.

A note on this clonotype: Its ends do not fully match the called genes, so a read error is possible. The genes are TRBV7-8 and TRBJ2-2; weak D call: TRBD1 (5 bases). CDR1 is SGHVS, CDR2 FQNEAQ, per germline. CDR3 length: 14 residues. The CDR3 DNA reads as TGTGCCAGCAGCCTGACTGTGCCCACAGGTGCGCTGTATTTT. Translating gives CASSLTVPTGALYF.

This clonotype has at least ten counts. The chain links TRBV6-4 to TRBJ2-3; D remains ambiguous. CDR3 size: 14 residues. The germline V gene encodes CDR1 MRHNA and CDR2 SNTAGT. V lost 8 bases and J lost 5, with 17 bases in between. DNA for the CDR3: TGTGCCAGCGCTCCTAATACGTTGGGAGATACGCAGTATTTT. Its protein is CASAPNTLGDTQYF.

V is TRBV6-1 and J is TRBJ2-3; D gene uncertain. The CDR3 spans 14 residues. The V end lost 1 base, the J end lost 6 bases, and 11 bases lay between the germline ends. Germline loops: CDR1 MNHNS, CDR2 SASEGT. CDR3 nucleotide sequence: TGTGCCAGCAGTGAAGGGACGAGCTACGATACGCAGTATTTT. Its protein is CASSEGTSYDTQYF.

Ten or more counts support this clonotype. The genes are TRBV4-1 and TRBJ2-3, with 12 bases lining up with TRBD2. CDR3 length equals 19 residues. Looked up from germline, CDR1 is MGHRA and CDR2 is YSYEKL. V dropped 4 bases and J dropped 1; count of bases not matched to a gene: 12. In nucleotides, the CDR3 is TGCGCCAGCAGCCCCCGGACTAGCGGGACCGCGCTGGGCACAGATACGCAGTATTTT. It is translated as CASSPRTSGTALGTDTQYF.